This entry lists 11 T cell receptor beta chains sequenced from one sample in a study of T-cell reconstitution after alpha-beta-depleted transplantation in children. Library preparation (for TCRbeta) was performed with unique molecular identifiers. TCRdb reprocessed the PCR reads with MiXCR, giving one entry per CDR3 protein. The sample carries fewer than 550,000 distinct CDR3 sequences, roughly 10% recorded once. This specimen was PBMCs, taken before TCRalphabeta/CD19-depleted stem cell transplant. Receptors were obtained from a child under 10 years old with inherited bone marrow failure, due to receive a stem cell transplant.

This clonotype was seen repeatedly, ten times or more. The gene calls are TRBV12-3 or TRBV12-4 and TRBJ2-1; TRBD2 is a possible D gene (5 bases). V was cut by 3 bases and J by 7 bases, with 10 bases left in between. This CDR3 is built from 13 residues. CDR3 protein: CASSFLAENEQFF. CDR3 nucleotides: TGTGCCAGCAGTTTTCTAGCAGAGAATGAGCAGTTCTTC.

Worth noting for this clonotype: This may come from a read error, since a much larger clone is one base off. The chain is built from TRBV4-3 and TRBJ2-5; no reliable D call. The CDR3 is 13 amino acids. Germline V gene data show CDR1 as LGHNA and CDR2 as YSLEER. This chain's CDR3 is CAGSQVSGETQYF. As DNA, the CDR3 is TGCGCCGGCAGCCAAGTTTCGGGAGAGACCCAGTACTTC.

Only a few counts were recorded for this clonotype. V gene TRBV7-3 combines with J gene TRBJ2-3; 8 nucleotides line up with TRBD2. The V gene end was trimmed by 0 bases and the J gene end by 1 base; junction bases not matched to a gene: 6. Germline assignment: CDR1 SGHTA and CDR2 FQGTGA. CDR3 size: 17 residues. CDR3 in amino acids: CASSLTSGILGTDTQYF. CDR3 coding DNA: TGTGCCAGCAGCTTAACTAGCGGGATACTTGGCACAGATACGCAGTATTTT. The entire variable domain, with the rest obtained from reference TRBV7-3 and TRBJ2-3, is as follows: GAGVSQTPSNKVTEKGKYVELRCDPISGHTALYWYRQSLGQGPEFLIYFQGTGAADDSGLPNDRFFAVRPEGSVSTLKIQRTERGDSAVYLCASSLTSGILGTDTQYFGPGTRLTVL.

This clonotype has more than one count but fewer than ten. The J gene is TRBJ2-5, the V gene TRBV5-3, with 7 bases identical to TRBD1. TRBV5-3 has ORF status, its function being uncertain. J was trimmed by 1 base and V by 3 bases; bases with no gene match: 12. The CDR3 loop spans 17 amino acids. CDR3 bases: TGTGCCAGAAGCTCTACCCAGCAGACAGGGAGCCAAGAGACCCAGTACTTC. This encodes CARSSTQQTGSQETQYF.

This clonotype was observed many times. The chain joins TRBV11-2 to TRBJ2-3, with TRBD2 matching over 9 bases. V trimming: 3 bases; J trimming: 2 bases; junction bases outside the gene matches: 3. This CDR3 contains 15 residues. CDR1 is SGHAT, CDR2 FQNNGV, per germline. This chain's CDR3 is CASSFSGSNTDTQYF. The CDR3 coding sequence is TGTGCCAGCAGCTTTAGCGGGAGTAACACAGATACGCAGTATTTT.

This clonotype showed up many times. The V and J genes are TRBV20-1 and TRBJ2-3, with D perhaps TRBD2 (6 bases). CDR1 is DFQATT and CDR2 is SNEGSKA in the germline V gene (reference sequence). The V end was cut by 6 bases, the J end by 1 base, with 11 bases between. CDR3 length: 13 residues. The CDR3 is CSAKRVGTDTQYF. CDR3 nucleotides: TGCAGTGCGAAGCGGGTTGGCACAGATACGCAGTATTTT.

This clonotype has at least ten counts. The rearrangement joins TRBV20-1 to TRBJ2-7; 11 bases map to TRBD2. Per the germline V gene, CDR1 is DFQATT and CDR2 is SNEGSKA (reference sequence). Losses at the gene ends were 2 bases for V and 2 bases for J; bases not matched to a gene: 2. The CDR3 has 14 residues. This CDR3 reads CSARLAGGPYEQYF. CDR3 sequence (DNA): TGCAGTGCTAGACTAGCGGGAGGTCCCTACGAGCAGTACTTC.

This clonotype turned up a few times. The chain has TRBV19 and TRBJ2-3, with TRBD1 identical over 7 bases. The V segment lost 7 bases and the J segment 3 bases; nucleotides outside the gene matches: 13. Germline CDR1 is LNHDA and CDR2 is SQIVND (reference sequence). There are 16 residues in the CDR3. The CDR3: CASISVGTDGTDTQYF. The DNA for the CDR3 is TGTGCCAGTATTTCAGTCGGGACAGACGGGACAGATACGCAGTATTTT.

This clonotype was picked up many times. This sequence joins TRBV7-2 and TRBJ2-1; 7 bases map to TRBD2. Trimming cost V 5 bases and J 0 bases; bases outside gene matches: 10. This CDR3 spans 17 amino acids. Per the germline V gene, CDR1 is SGHTA and CDR2 is FQGNSA. The CDR3 region is CASSRKAGPSSYNEQFF. DNA for the CDR3: TGTGCCAGCAGCCGAAAAGCGGGGCCCAGCTCCTACAATGAGCAGTTCTTC.

This clonotype was found many times. V usage is TRBV5-1 and J usage is TRBJ2-2; 8 bases map to TRBD1. This CDR3 is built from 16 residues. Germline assignment: CDR1 SGHRS and CDR2 YFSETQ. The V and J ends lost 0 bases and 3 bases, in that order; junction bases with no gene match: 4. CDR3 nucleotides: TGCGCCAGCAGCTTGGGGACAGGGATTGACACCGGGGAGCTGTTTTTT. Amino acids: CASSLGTGIDTGELFF.

This clonotype came up many times. The rearrangement joins TRBV11-2 to TRBJ2-3; D assignment may be TRBD1 or TRBD2 (6 bases each). The germline CDR1 and CDR2 sequences are SGHAT and FQNNGV. V lost 5 bases, J lost 2 bases, and 23 bases lay in between. This CDR3 spans 18 amino acids. The CDR3 DNA is TGTGCCAGCAGCCCATCCCCCGGGGGCTTTGGGCTCACAGATACGCAGTATTTT. As protein: CASSPSPGGFGLTDTQYF.